This TCR beta chain was identified in a study of T cell clones after liver transplantation. Study at large: Three of the eight recipients were HCV-positive; the rest had non-autoimmune, non-viral transplant indications.

The assay was immunoSEQ multiplex PCR, and TCRdb's table has in-frame clones only and misses some. This sample has around 100,000 clones; about 86% occur once, and the top ten carry approximately 3%. Germline assignment: CDR1 SNHLY and CDR2 FYNNEI. The CDR3 is 13 residues long. J lost 3 bases, V lost 4 bases, and 3 bases had no gene match. J is TRBJ2-7 and V is TRBV2, with 7 nucleotides matching TRBD1. Material: CD4+ T cells from blood, obtained approximately 50 months after liver transplant. The receptor was derived from a human patient who received a liver transplant. Some T cells may possibly be graft donor cells. CDR3 sequence (DNA): TGTGCCAGCAGTGGACAGGGAATCTACGAGCAGTACTTC. Translating it yields CASSGQGIYEQYF.